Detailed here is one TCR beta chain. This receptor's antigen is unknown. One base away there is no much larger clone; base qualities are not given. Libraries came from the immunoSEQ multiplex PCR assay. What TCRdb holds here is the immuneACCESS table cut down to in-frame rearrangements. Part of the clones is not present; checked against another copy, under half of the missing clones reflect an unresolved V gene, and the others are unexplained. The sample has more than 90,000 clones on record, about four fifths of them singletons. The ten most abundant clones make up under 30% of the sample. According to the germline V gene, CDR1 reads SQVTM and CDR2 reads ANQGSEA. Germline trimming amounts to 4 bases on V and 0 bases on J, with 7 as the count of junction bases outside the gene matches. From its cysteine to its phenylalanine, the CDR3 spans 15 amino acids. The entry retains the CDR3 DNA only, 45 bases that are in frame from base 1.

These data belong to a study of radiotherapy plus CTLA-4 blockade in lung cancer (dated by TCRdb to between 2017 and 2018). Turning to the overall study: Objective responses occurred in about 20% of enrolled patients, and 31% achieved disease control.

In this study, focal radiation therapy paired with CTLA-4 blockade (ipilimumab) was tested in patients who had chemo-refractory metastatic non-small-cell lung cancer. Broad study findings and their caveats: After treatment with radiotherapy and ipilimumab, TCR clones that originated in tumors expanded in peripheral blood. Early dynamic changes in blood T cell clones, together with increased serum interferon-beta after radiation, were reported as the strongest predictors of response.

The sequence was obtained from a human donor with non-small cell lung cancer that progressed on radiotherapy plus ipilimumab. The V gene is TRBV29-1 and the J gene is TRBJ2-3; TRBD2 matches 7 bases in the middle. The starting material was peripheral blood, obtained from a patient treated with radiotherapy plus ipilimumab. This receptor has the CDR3 CSVVEWDYSTDTQYF. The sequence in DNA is TGCAGCGTTGTAGAATGGGACTACAGCACAGATACGCAGTATTTT.